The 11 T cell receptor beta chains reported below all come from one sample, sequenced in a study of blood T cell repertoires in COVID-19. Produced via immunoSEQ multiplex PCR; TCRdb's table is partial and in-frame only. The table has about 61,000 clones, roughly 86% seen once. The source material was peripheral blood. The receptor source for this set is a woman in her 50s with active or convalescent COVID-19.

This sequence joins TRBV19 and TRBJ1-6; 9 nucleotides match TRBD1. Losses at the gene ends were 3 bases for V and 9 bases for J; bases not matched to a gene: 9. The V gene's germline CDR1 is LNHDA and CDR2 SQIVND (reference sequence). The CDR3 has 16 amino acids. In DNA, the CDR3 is TGTGCCAGTAGTATTTGGGGGACAGGGTCTACTTCACCCCTCCACTTT. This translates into CASSIWGTGSTSPLHF.

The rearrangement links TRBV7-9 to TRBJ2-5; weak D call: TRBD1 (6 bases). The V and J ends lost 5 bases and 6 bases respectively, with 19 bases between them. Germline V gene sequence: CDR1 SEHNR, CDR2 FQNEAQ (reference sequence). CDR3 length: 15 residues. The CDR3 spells CASSPDRNTLKTQYF. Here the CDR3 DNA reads TGTGCCAGCAGCCCGGACAGAAATACCCTGAAGACCCAGTACTTC.

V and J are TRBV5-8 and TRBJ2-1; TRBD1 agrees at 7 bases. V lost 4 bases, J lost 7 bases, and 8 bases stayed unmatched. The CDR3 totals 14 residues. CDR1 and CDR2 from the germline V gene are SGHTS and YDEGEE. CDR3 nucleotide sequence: TGTGCCAGCAGCCGAGGACAGGTCTTGAATGAGCAGTTCTTC. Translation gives CASSRGQVLNEQFF. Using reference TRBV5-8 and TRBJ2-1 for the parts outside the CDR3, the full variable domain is EAGVTQSPTHLIKTRGQQATLRCSPISGHTSVYWYQQALGLGLQFLLWYDEGEERNRGNFPPRFSGRQFPNYSSELNVNALELEDSALYLCASSRGQVLNEQFFGPGTRLTVL.

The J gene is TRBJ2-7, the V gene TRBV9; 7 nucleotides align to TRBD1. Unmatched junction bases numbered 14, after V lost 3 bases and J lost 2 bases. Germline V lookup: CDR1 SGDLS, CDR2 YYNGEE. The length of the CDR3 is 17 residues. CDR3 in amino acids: CASSEPTDRAYTYEQYF. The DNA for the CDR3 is TGTGCCAGCAGCGAACCTACCGACAGGGCCTATACCTACGAGCAGTACTTC.

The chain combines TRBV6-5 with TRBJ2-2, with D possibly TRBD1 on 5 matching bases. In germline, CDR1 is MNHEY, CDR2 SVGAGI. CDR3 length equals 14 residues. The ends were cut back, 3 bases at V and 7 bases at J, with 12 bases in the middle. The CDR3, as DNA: TGTGCCAGCAGTTATCAGGGTCCCCACGGGGAGCTGTTTTTT. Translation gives CASSYQGPHGELFF.

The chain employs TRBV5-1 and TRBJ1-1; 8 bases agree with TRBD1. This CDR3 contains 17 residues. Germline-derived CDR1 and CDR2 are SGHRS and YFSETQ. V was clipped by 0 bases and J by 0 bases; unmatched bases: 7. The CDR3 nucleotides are TGCGCCAGCAGCTTGGACAGGGGGAGGGGTCTGAACACTGAAGCTTTCTTT. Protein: CASSLDRGRGLNTEAFF.

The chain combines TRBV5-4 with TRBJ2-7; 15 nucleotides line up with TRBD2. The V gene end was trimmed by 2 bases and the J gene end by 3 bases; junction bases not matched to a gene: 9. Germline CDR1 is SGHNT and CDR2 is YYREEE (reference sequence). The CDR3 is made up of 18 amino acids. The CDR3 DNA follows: TGTGCCAGCAGCTTTGGGGGACTAGCGGGAGGCGGCAACTACGAGCAGTACTTC. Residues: CASSFGGLAGGGNYEQYF.

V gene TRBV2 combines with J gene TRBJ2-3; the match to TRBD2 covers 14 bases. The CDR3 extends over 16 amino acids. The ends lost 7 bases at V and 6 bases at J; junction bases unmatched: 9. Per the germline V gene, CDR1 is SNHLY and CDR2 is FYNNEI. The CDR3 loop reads CASILGLAGGGDTQYF. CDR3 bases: TGTGCCAGCATCTTAGGACTAGCGGGAGGAGGGGATACGCAGTATTTT.

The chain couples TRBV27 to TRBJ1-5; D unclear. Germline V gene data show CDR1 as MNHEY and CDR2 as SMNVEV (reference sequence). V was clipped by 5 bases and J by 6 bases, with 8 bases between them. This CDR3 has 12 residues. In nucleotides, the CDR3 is TGTGCCAGCAGTCCCCTAGGTCAGCCCCAGCATTTT. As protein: CASSPLGQPQHF.

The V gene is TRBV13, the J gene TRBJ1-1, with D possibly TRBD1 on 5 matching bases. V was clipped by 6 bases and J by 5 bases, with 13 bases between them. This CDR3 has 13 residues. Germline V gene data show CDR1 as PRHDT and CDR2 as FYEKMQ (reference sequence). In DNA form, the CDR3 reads TGTGCCAGCAGTCGACACGGGGGGACTGAAGCTTTCTTT. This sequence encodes CASSRHGGTEAFF.

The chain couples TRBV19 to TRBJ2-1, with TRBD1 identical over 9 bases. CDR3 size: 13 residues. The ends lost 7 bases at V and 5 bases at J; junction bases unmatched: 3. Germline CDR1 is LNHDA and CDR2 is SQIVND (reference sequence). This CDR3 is CASNRQGDNEQFF. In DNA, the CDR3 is TGTGCCAGTAATCGACAGGGGGACAATGAGCAGTTCTTC.